These 13 T cell receptor beta chains were sequenced from one sample in a study of shared clonotypes between healthy human individuals. It was CD45RO-negative cells, positively selected for CCR7, that made up naive CD8 cells, with terminally differentiated effector memory CD45RA+ cells excluded. Sequencing used immunoSEQ multiplex PCR; TCRdb keeps in-frame clones, though not all of them. The sample consists of some 2 million clones, roughly 95% of them appearing once. Specimen: naive CD8+ T cells sorted from blood. The receptors shown here come from a man younger than 30 in good health.

The gene calls are TRBV4-1 and TRBJ2-3; the match to TRBD2 covers 7 bases. Germline CDR1 and CDR2: MGHRA and YSYEKL. V lost 4 bases and J lost 2; bases outside the gene matches: 9. The CDR3 spans 16 residues. The CDR3 coding sequence is TGCGCCAGCAGCCTACGGCAGCGGGACCCCACAGATACGCAGTATTTT. Residues: CASSLRQRDPTDTQYF.

This clone was observed once. The V and J genes are TRBV6-1 and TRBJ2-1; perhaps TRBD2 as D (5 bases). V gave up 2 bases and J gave up 7 bases, with 21 bases separating them. The CDR3 totals 17 residues. Germline assignment: CDR1 MNHNS and CDR2 SASEGT. The CDR3 reads CASSEYLGLAHGNEQFF. CDR3 DNA sequence: TGTGCCAGCAGTGAATATCTAGGGCTAGCCCACGGGAATGAGCAGTTCTTC.

This sequence joins TRBV21-1 and TRBJ2-5; TRBD2 is taken as the D call from the table, unchecked against the DNA. TRBV21-1 is a documented pseudogene. The CDR3 has 16 amino acids. CDR3 DNA: TGTGCCAGCAGCAAAGCAGGTCGAGTAGCGGGGGCTCGGTGGTACTTC. It codes for CASSKAGRVAGARWYF.

Note on this clone: Other DNA sequences in the sample encode the same CDR3. The V call is TRBV6-5, the J call TRBJ1-1, with no clear D. V was cut by 2 bases and J by 0 bases, with 7 bases left in between. This CDR3 is built from 14 residues. Germline values: CDR1 MNHEY, CDR2 SVGAGI. The CDR3 bases are TGTGCCAGCAGTTACCTGGGTGTGAACACTGAAGCTTTCTTT. Translating it yields CASSYLGVNTEAFF.

The genes are TRBV11-3 and TRBJ2-1, with 9 bases identical to TRBD2. V trimming: 5 bases; J trimming: 1 base; junction bases outside the gene matches: 6. CDR1 is SGHNT and CDR2 is YENEEA in the germline V gene. This CDR3 comprises 16 residues. The chain's CDR3 is CASSPGLASSYNEQFF. The CDR3 DNA sequence: TGTGCCAGCAGCCCCGGACTAGCGAGTTCCTACAATGAGCAGTTCTTC.

The chain combines TRBV5-4 with TRBJ2-7, with D hard to call. This CDR3 spans 12 amino acids. V lost 3 bases to trimming and J lost 6 bases, with 10 bases between them. Germline CDR1 is SGHNT and CDR2 is YYREEE (reference sequence). The CDR3 bases are TGTGCCAGCAGCTCACCCGACGGCGAGCAGTACTTC. Translated, it gives CASSSPDGEQYF.

The chain is built from TRBV28 and TRBJ2-1, with D uncertain. This CDR3 comprises 15 residues. V dropped 4 bases and J dropped 0 bases, with 10 bases sitting between them. Germline CDR1 is MDHEN and CDR2 is SYDVKM. The CDR3, as DNA: TGTGCCAGCAGTTCCGTCGGAAGCTCCTACAATGAGCAGTTCTTC. Protein: CASSSVGSSYNEQFF.

The chain employs TRBV5-4 and TRBJ1-2, with D possibly matching TRBD1 (6 bases). Between the trimmed V and J ends, which lost 0 bases and 2 bases, there was a span of 14 bases. The germline V gene has CDR1 SGHNT and CDR2 YYREEE (reference sequence). This CDR3 is built from 16 residues. CDR3 coding DNA: TGTGCCAGCAGCTTGGGGACAGTGGAAGCCAACTATGGCTACACCTTC. Translated: CASSLGTVEANYGYTF.

This chain links TRBV27 with TRBJ1-1; D uncertain. V shed 0 bases and J shed 0 bases, with 8 bases lying between them. CDR1 is MNHEY, CDR2 SMNVEV, per germline (reference sequence). CDR3 length equals 15 residues. This CDR3 is CASSLSTDMNTEAFF. The CDR3 coding sequence is TGTGCCAGCAGTTTATCAACAGATATGAACACTGAAGCTTTCTTT.

V is TRBV4-3 and J is TRBJ1-3; D not certain. V lost 0 bases to trimming and J lost 0 bases, with 9 bases between them. The CDR3 covers 16 residues. The germline V gene has CDR1 LGHNA and CDR2 YSLEER. In DNA form, the CDR3 reads TGCGCCAGCAGCCAAGATCACGACACCTCTGGAAACACCATATATTTT. Translated, it gives CASSQDHDTSGNTIYF.

The chain joins TRBV7-6 to TRBJ2-1; the match to TRBD1 covers 10 bases. This CDR3 is built from 15 residues. The germline gives CDR1 SGHVS, CDR2 FNYEAQ. The junction had 6 bases not matched to a gene; V was cut back by 2 bases and J by 8 bases. CDR3 DNA sequence: TGTGCCAGCAGCTTATCATTAGGGACAGGGGATGAGCAGTTCTTC. It specifies CASSLSLGTGDEQFF.

The chain links TRBV30 to TRBJ2-2; no definite D call. V shed 8 bases and J shed 5 bases, with 12 bases lying between them. The V gene's germline CDR1 is GTSNPN and CDR2 SVGIG (reference sequence). The CDR3 extends over 12 amino acids. The CDR3 sequence: CAGLLGTGELFF. CDR3 nucleotides: TGTGCCGGTCTGCTGGGGACCGGGGAGCTGTTTTTT.

The V and J genes are TRBV5-4 and TRBJ1-2; TRBD1 might be the D (6 bases). CDR3 length: 12 residues. Trimming shortened V by 7 bases and J by 1 base, and 8 bases separated the two germline ends. Germline V gene data show CDR1 as SGHNT and CDR2 as YYREEE (reference sequence). The CDR3 DNA reads as TGTGCCAGCCTACAGGGTAACTATGGCTACACCTTC. Its protein is CASLQGNYGYTF. Full variable domain (missing parts from reference TRBV5-4 and TRBJ1-2): ETGVTQSPTHLIKTRGQQVTLRCSSQSGHNTVSWYQQALGQGPQFIFQYYREEENGRGNFPPRFSGLQFPNYSSELNVNALELDDSALYLCASLQGNYGYTFGSGTRLTVV.